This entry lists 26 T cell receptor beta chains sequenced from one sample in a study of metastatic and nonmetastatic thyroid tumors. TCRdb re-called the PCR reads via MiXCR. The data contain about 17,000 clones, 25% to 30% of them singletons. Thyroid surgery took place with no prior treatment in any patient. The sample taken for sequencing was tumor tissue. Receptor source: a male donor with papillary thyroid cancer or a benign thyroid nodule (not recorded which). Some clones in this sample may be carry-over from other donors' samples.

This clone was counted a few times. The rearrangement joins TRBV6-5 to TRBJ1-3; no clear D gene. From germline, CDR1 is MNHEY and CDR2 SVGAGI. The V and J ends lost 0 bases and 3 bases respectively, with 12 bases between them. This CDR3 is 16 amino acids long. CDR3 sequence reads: CASSYSDLLGGNTIYF. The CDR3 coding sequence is TGTGCCAGCAGTTACTCCGACCTCCTGGGTGGAAACACCATATATTTT.

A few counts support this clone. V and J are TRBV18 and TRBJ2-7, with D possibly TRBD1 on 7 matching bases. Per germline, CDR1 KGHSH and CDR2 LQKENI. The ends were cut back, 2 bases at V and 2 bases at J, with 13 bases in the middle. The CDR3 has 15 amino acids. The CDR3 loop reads CASSPAQGTPYEQYF. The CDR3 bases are TGTGCCAGCTCACCAGCACAGGGGACTCCCTACGAGCAGTACTTC.

CDR3 protein: CSAGQAGVLDPSYHNEQFF. In DNA, the CDR3 is TGCAGTGCCGGGCAAGCGGGAGTGCTAGACCCCTCCTACCACAATGAGCAGTTCTTC. This sequence joins TRBV20-1 and TRBJ2-5; TRBD2 matches at 8 bases. The J call is uncertain, as TRBJ2-1 better fits the DNA end. The CDR3 has 19 amino acids. Per germline, CDR1 DFQATT and CDR2 SNEGSKA (reference sequence).

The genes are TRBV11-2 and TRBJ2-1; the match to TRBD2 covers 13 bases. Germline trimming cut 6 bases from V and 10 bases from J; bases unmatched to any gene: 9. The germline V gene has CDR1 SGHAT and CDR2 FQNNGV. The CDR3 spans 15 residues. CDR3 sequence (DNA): TGTGCCAGCAGTTTCGGACTAGCGGGAGCATTAGAGCAGTTCTTC. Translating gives CASSFGLAGALEQFF.

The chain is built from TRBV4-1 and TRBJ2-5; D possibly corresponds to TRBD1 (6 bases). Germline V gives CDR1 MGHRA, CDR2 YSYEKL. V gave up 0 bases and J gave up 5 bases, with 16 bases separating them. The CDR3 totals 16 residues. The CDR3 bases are TGCGCCAGCAGCCAAGATCTTAGGGGGAACGGGGAGACCCAGTACTTC. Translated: CASSQDLRGNGETQYF.

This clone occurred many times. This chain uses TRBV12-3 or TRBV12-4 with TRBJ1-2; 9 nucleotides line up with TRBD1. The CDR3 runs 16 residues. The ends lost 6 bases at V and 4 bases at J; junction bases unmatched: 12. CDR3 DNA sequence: TGTGCCAGCAGCTTACCAAACAGGGGGCGCGGCTATGGCTACACCTTC. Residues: CASSLPNRGRGYGYTF.

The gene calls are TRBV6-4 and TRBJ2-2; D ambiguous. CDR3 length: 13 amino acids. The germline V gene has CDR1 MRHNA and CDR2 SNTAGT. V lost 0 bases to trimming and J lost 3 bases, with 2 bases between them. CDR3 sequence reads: CASSDSDTGELFF. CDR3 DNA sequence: TGTGCCAGCAGTGACTCGGACACCGGGGAGCTGTTTTTT.

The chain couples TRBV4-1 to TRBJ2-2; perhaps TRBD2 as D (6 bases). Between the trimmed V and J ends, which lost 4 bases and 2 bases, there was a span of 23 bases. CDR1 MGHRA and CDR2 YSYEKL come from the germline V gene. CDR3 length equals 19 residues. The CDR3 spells CASSPTPPLSRDNTGELFF. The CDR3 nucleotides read TGCGCCAGCAGCCCCACCCCCCCTCTATCGCGGGATAACACCGGGGAGCTGTTTTTT.

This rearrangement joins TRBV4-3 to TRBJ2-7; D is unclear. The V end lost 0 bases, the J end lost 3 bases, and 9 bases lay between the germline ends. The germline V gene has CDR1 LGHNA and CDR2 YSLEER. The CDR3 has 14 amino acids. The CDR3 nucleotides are TGCGCCAGCAGCCAAGACGACAACTACTACGAGCAGTACTTC. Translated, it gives CASSQDDNYYEQYF.

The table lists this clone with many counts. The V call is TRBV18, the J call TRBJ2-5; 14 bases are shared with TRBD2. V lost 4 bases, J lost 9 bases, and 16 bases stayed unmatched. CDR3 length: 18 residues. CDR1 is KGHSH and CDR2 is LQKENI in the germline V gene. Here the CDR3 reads CASSQGTSGGPNQGAQYF. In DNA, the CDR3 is TGTGCCAGCTCACAAGGGACTAGCGGGGGCCCGAACCAAGGGGCCCAGTACTTC.

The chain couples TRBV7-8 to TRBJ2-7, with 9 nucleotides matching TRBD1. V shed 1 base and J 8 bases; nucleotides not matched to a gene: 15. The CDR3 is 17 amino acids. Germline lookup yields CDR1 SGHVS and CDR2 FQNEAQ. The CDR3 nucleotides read TGTGCCAGCAGCTTAGGGGACCCGGGACAGGGTTCTTTTCAGCAGTACTTC. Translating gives CASSLGDPGQGSFQQYF.

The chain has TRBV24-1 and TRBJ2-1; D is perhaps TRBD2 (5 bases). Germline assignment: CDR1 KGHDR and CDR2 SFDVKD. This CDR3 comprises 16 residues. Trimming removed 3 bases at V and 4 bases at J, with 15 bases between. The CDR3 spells CATSDVIWGAYNEQFF. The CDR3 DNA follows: TGTGCCACCAGTGATGTGATATGGGGAGCATACAATGAGCAGTTCTTC.

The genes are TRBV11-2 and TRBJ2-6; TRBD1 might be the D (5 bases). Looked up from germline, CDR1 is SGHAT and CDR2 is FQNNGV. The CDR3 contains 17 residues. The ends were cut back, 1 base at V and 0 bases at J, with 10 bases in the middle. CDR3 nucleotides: TGTGCCAGCAGCTTAGGTGGGGCAGGCTCTGGGGCCAACGTCCTGACTTTC. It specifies CASSLGGAGSGANVLTF.

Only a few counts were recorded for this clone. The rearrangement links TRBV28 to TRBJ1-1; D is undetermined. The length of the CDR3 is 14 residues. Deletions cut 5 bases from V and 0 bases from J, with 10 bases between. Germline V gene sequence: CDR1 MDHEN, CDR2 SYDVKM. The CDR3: CASSRSTMNTEAFF. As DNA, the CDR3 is TGTGCCAGCAGTCGCTCGACCATGAACACTGAAGCTTTCTTT.

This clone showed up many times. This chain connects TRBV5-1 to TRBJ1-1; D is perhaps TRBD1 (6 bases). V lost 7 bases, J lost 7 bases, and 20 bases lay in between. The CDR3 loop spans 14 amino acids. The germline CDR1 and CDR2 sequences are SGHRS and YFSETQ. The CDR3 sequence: CASFPSGGADEAFF. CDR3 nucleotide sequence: TGCGCCAGCTTCCCCTCTGGGGGGGCGGATGAAGCTTTCTTT.

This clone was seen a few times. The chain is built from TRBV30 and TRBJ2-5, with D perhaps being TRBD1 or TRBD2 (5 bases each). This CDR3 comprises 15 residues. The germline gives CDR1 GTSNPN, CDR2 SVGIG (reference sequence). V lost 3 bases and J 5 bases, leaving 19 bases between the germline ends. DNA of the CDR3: TGTGCCTGGAGCCTAGAGGGAAGGGGCTCTGAGACCCAGTACTTC. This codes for CAWSLEGRGSETQYF.

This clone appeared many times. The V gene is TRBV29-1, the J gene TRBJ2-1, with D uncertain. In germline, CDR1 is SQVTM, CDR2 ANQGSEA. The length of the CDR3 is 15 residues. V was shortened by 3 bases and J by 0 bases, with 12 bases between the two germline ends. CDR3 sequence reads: CSVEGDLASYNEQFF. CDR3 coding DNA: TGCAGCGTTGAGGGCGATTTAGCCTCCTACAATGAGCAGTTCTTC.

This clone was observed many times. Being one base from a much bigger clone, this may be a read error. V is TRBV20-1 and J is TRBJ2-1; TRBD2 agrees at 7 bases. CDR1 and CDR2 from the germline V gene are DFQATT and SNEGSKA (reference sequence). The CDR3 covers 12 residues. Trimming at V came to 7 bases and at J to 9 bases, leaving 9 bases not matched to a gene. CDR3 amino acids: CSGASGGGEQFF. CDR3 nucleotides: TGCAGTGGAGCTAGCGGTGGAGGTGAGCAGTTCTTC.

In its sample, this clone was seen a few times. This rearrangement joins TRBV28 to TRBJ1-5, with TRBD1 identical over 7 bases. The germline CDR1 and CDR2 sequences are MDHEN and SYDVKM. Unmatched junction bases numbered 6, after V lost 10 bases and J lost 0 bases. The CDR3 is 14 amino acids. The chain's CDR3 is CATKQGYSNQPQHF. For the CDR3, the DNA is TGTGCCACCAAACAGGGGTATAGCAATCAGCCCCAGCATTTT.

The CDR3 DNA reads TGTGCCAGCAGCGGGACGGGCTCCTACGAGCAGTACTTC. Its protein product is CASSGTGSYEQYF. This sequence joins TRBV9 and TRBJ2-7; D gene uncertain. This CDR3 spans 13 amino acids. Germline CDR1 reads SGDLS; CDR2 reads YYNGEE. V was clipped by 3 bases and J by 0 bases, with 7 bases between them.

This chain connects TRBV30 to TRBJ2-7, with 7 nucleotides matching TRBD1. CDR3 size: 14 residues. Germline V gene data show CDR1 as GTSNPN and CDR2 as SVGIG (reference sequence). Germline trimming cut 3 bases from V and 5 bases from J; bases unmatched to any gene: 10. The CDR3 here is CAWRTGFLFNEQYF. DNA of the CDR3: TGTGCCTGGAGGACAGGGTTTTTGTTCAACGAGCAGTACTTC.

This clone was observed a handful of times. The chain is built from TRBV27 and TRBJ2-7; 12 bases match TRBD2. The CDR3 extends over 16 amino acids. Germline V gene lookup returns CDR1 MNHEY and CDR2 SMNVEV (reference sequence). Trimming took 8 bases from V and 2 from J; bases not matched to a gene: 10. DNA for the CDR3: TGTGCCAGCTACGCCTGGACTAGCGGGACAACCTACGAGCAGTACTTC. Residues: CASYAWTSGTTYEQYF.

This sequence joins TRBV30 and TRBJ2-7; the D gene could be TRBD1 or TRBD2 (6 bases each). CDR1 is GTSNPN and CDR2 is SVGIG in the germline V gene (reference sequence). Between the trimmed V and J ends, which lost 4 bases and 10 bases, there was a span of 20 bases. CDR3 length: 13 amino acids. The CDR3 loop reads CAWNTPNGGTQYF. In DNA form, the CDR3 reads TGTGCCTGGAACACTCCAAATGGCGGGACACAGTACTTC. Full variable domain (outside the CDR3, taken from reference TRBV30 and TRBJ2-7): SQTIHQWPATLVQPVGSPLSLECTVEGTSNPNLYWYRQAAGRGLQLLFYSVGIGQISSEVPQNLSASRPQDRQFILSSKKLLLSDSGFYLCAWNTPNGGTQYFGPGTRLTVT.

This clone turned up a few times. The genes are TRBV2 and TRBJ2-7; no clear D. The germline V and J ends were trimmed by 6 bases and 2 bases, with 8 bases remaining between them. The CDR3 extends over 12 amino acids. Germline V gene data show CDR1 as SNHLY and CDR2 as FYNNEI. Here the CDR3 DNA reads TGTGCCAGCAGAAAACTTACCTACGAGCAGTACTTC. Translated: CASRKLTYEQYF.

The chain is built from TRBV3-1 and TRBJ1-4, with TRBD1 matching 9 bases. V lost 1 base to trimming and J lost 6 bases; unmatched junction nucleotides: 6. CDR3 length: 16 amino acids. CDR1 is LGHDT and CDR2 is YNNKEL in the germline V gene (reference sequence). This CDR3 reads CASSQALRDRDEKLFF. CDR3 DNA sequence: TGTGCCAGCAGCCAAGCCCTCCGGGACAGGGATGAAAAACTGTTTTTT.

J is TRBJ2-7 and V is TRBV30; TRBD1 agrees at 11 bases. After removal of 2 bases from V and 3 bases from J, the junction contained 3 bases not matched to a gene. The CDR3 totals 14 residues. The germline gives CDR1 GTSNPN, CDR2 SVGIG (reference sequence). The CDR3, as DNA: TGTGCCTGGAGTACCGGGACAGGGGGCTACGAGCAGTACTTC. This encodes CAWSTGTGGYEQYF.